The 21 T cell receptor beta chains in this list originate from one sample, sequenced in a study of memory CD4+ T cells and cytomegalovirus serostatus. The sort gate was single viable CD3+CD4+CD8-CD45RO+ cells for memory CD4+ T cells. The repertoire was sequenced with immunoSEQ multiplex PCR; TCRdb's copy has only in-frame clones and lacks some. Of tens of thousands of clones in the sample, about 80% were seen once. Material: memory CD4+ T cells from blood. These receptors were taken from an adult in good health and CMV-seropositive.

This clone was seen only a few times. The genes are TRBV27 and TRBJ1-5, with D unclear. Between the trimmed V and J ends, which lost 4 bases and 0 bases, there was a span of 7 bases. From germline, CDR1 is MNHEY and CDR2 SMNVEV (reference sequence). The CDR3 runs to 14 residues. CDR3 loop: CASSSLYSNQPQHF. The DNA of the CDR3 is TGTGCCAGCAGTTCCCTCTATAGCAATCAGCCCCAGCATTTT.

This chain's CDR3 is CASSQDPSSGTYNEQFF. CDR3 coding DNA: TGCGCCAGCAGCCAAGATCCCTCTAGCGGGACCTACAATGAGCAGTTCTTC. V gene TRBV4-3 combines with J gene TRBJ2-1; TRBD2 aligns across 9 bases. The CDR3 covers 17 residues. The germline V gene encodes CDR1 LGHNA and CDR2 YSLEER. The junction had 5 bases not matched to a gene; V was cut back by 0 bases and J by 2 bases.

The rearrangement joins TRBV5-1 to TRBJ2-1; 7 bases match TRBD2. V lost 1 base, J lost 6 bases, and 4 bases stayed unmatched. Looked up from germline, CDR1 is SGHRS and CDR2 is YFSETQ. The CDR3 extends over 14 amino acids. The CDR3 DNA reads TGCGCCAGCAGCTTGTGGGGAGGGCCCAATGAGCAGTTCTTC. Translating it yields CASSLWGGPNEQFF.

The rearrangement joins TRBV25-1 to TRBJ2-3; 11 positions agree with TRBD1. The CDR3 contains 18 residues. CDR1 is MGHDK and CDR2 is SYGVNS in the germline V gene. J lost 10 bases, V lost 0 bases, and 15 bases had no gene match. The CDR3 protein is CASSEYGSGTGGWRAQYF. CDR3 coding DNA: TGTGCCAGCAGTGAATATGGTAGCGGGACAGGGGGGTGGCGGGCGCAGTATTTT.

V gene TRBV28 combines with J gene TRBJ1-3; D possibly corresponds to TRBD1 (6 bases). The CDR3 covers 15 residues. V shed 5 bases and J shed 4 bases, with 15 bases lying between them. Germline CDR1 is MDHEN and CDR2 is SYDVKM. The DNA for the CDR3 is TGTGCCAGCAGTCCCCCCCGGGGGCGAGGAAACACCATATATTTT. Encoded protein: CASSPPRGRGNTIYF.

The J gene is TRBJ2-1, the V gene TRBV2, with a possible D match to TRBD2 (6 bases). The CDR3 has 12 amino acids. V lost 5 bases, J lost 10 bases, and 12 bases lay in between. Germline V gene data show CDR1 as SNHLY and CDR2 as FYNNEI. CDR3: CASSTGASEQFF. Here the CDR3 DNA reads TGTGCCAGCAGTACGGGAGCCAGCGAGCAGTTCTTC.

Details on this clone: The same CDR3 can be traced to other DNA sequences in this sample. The chain has TRBV28 and TRBJ1-2, with 8 bases aligning to TRBD1. With 3 bases clipped from V and 7 bases from J, the junction kept 10 bases outside the gene matches. The CDR3 has 15 amino acids. Per the germline V gene, CDR1 is MDHEN and CDR2 is SYDVKM. The CDR3 DNA sequence: TGTGCCAGCAGTTTGGGGGGGACAGGCCTGCGTGGCTACACCTTC. The encoded protein is CASSLGGTGLRGYTF.

V gene TRBV19 combines with J gene TRBJ1-5; D may be TRBD1 (6 bases). In germline, CDR1 is LNHDA, CDR2 SQIVND (reference sequence). The CDR3 contains 17 residues. V dropped 5 bases and J dropped 0 bases, with 17 bases sitting between them. The CDR3 protein is CASSPLTGGLSNQPQHF. DNA for the CDR3: TGTGCCAGTAGTCCCCTGACGGGGGGGCTTAGCAATCAGCCCCAGCATTTT.

J is TRBJ1-3 and V is TRBV30, with D unclear. The V gene lost 5 bases and the J gene lost 0 bases, with 11 bases spanning the gap. The germline gives CDR1 GTSNPN, CDR2 SVGIG (reference sequence). The CDR3 is made up of 14 amino acids. The CDR3 coding sequence is TGTGCCTGGGAACGAGCCCGCTCTGGAAACACCATATATTTT. Amino acid sequence: CAWERARSGNTIYF.

The chain employs TRBV28 and TRBJ2-2; D is perhaps TRBD1 (6 bases). This CDR3 comprises 12 residues. CDR1 MDHEN and CDR2 SYDVKM come from the germline V gene. Trimming took 10 bases from V and 5 from J, leaving 11 bases between them. CDR3 sequence: CATTRGTGELFF. Written as DNA, the CDR3 is TGTGCCACCACCAGGGGAACCGGGGAGCTGTTTTTT.

The chain recombines TRBV19 with TRBJ2-2, with TRBD2 identical over 10 bases. J was trimmed by 5 bases and V by 3 bases; bases with no gene match: 9. The CDR3 contains 17 residues. Germline CDR1 is LNHDA and CDR2 is SQIVND (reference sequence). As DNA, the CDR3 is TGTGCCAGTAGTATTCATCGGAGCGGGAGGGGAACCGGGGAGCTGTTTTTT. Its protein product is CASSIHRSGRGTGELFF.

This clone came up once. This chain joins TRBV19 and TRBJ1-1, with D unclear. The CDR3 is 14 amino acids. CDR1 and CDR2 (germline): LNHDA, SQIVND (reference sequence). V lost 9 bases and J lost 4, with 18 bases in between. CDR3 loop: CASTMGYTSTEAFF. The CDR3 coding sequence is TGTGCCAGCACCATGGGGTATACGAGCACTGAAGCTTTCTTT.

A few counts support this clone. The chain carries TRBV19 and TRBJ1-2; TRBD1 matches at 9 bases. Germline values: CDR1 LNHDA, CDR2 SQIVND (reference sequence). The CDR3 consists of 15 residues. The V segment lost 6 bases and the J segment 0 bases; nucleotides outside the gene matches: 5. The CDR3 nucleotides read TGTGCCAGTAGAATAACAGGGGGCACTAACTATGGCTACACCTTC. This gives the protein CASRITGGTNYGYTF.

In its sample, this clone was seen a few times. This chain links TRBV6-1 with TRBJ2-2; TRBD1 aligns across 8 bases. CDR3 length: 15 amino acids. J lost 5 bases, V lost 6 bases, and 8 bases had no gene match. CDR1 MNHNS and CDR2 SASEGT come from the germline V gene. The CDR3 sequence is CASRADRGGTGELFF. As DNA, the CDR3 is TGTGCCAGCAGGGCAGACAGGGGAGGTACCGGGGAGCTGTTTTTT.

This sequence joins TRBV29-1 and TRBJ2-1; perhaps D is TRBD1 or TRBD2 (6 bases each). This CDR3 contains 15 residues. V gave up 3 bases and J gave up 8 bases, with 20 bases separating them. CDR1 is SQVTM, CDR2 ANQGSEA, per germline. CDR3: CSVDWGAHGGDEQFF. CDR3 DNA sequence: TGCAGCGTTGACTGGGGGGCGCACGGGGGAGATGAGCAGTTCTTC.

The sample holds one count of this clone. The chain links TRBV5-4 to TRBJ2-3; unclear D gene. The CDR3 totals 15 residues. Germline V gene lookup returns CDR1 SGHNT and CDR2 YYREEE (reference sequence). With 5 bases removed from V and 3 bases from J, the gap between germline ends came to 16 bases. This chain's CDR3 is CASRRMTEVTDTQYF. CDR3 nucleotides: TGTGCCAGCAGGCGTATGACCGAGGTAACAGATACGCAGTATTTT.

A single count supports this clone. This sequence joins TRBV19 and TRBJ2-4; D call uncertain. The CDR3 is 17 amino acids. V was clipped by 3 bases and J by 2 bases, with 17 bases between them. Germline V CDR1 and CDR2: LNHDA, SQIVND (reference sequence). The CDR3 DNA is TGTGCCAGTAGTATTTCCTGGGGTGTTGGGACCAAAAACATTCAGTACTTC. This gives the protein CASSISWGVGTKNIQYF.

The table lists this clone with a count of one. CDR3 nucleotides: TGTGCCAGCAGCCCAACCTCAGGGGAGGGCTACGAGCAGTACTTC. As protein: CASSPTSGEGYEQYF. This chain links TRBV4-2 with TRBJ2-7; D might be TRBD2 (7 bases). The CDR3 is made up of 15 amino acids. The germline gives CDR1 LGHNA, CDR2 YNFKEQ. Deletions cut 4 bases from V and 3 bases from J, with 16 bases between.

The V gene is TRBV7-9, the J gene TRBJ2-3; the match to TRBD2 covers 7 bases. Germline CDR1 is SEHNR and CDR2 is FQNEAQ (reference sequence). Unmatched junction bases numbered 7, after V lost 1 base and J lost 3 bases. The CDR3 runs 16 residues. The CDR3 DNA reads as TGTGCCAGCAGCTTAGGGTTCAGCGGGGAAACAGATACGCAGTATTTT. It codes for CASSLGFSGETDTQYF.

The V and J genes are TRBV5-1 and TRBJ1-2; a possible D gene is TRBD1 (5 bases). Germline V gene lookup returns CDR1 SGHRS and CDR2 YFSETQ. This CDR3 is 13 amino acids long. The germline V and J ends were trimmed by 6 bases and 6 bases, with 15 bases remaining between them. The CDR3, as DNA: TGCGCCAGCATCGATTTATCGGGGCATGGCTACACCTTC. It translates to CASIDLSGHGYTF.

V usage is TRBV6-5 and J usage is TRBJ1-2; D gene uncertain. Trimming took 0 bases from V and 7 from J, leaving 18 bases between them. The germline gives CDR1 MNHEY, CDR2 SVGAGI. The CDR3 sequence is 16 residues long. The CDR3, as DNA: TGTGCCAGCAGTTACTCCTACTCTAGTGGGCCGGGTGGCTACACCTTC. Its translation: CASSYSYSSGPGGYTF.